These 18 T cell receptor beta chains were all obtained from the same sample, sequenced in a study of blood T cells in healthy people across ages. The second PCR ran about 7 to 12 cycles with a sample-barcoded 5' primer and J-beta primers. TCRdb re-called the 5' RACE reads through MiXCR, storing one row per CDR3 protein. The sample gives 710,000 or so distinct CDR3 sequences, approximately 22% of which show up once; 22% is in the top ten. The sample was blood. The receptors derive from a man between 65 and 85 years old in good health.

With regard to this clonotype: One end of the junction does not line up with germline, which may come from a read error. The chain couples TRBV15 to TRBJ1-2; D is uncertain. Germline CDR1 LNHNV, CDR2 YYDKDF (reference sequence). The CDR3 is made up of 15 amino acids. The CDR3 coding sequence is TGTGCCACCAGCCCCCGGAGGGAGCCTAACTATGGTTACACCTTC. Encoded protein: CATSPRREPNYGYTF.

This chain uses TRBV27 with TRBJ2-6; D not resolved. With 3 bases removed from V and 3 bases from J, the gap between germline ends came to 12 bases. Germline V gene lookup returns CDR1 MNHEY and CDR2 SMNVEV (reference sequence). This CDR3 spans 16 amino acids. The CDR3 DNA reads as TGTGCCAGCAGTTTCCGCAGTATGCATGGGGCCAACGTCCTGACTTTC. Residues: CASSFRSMHGANVLTF.

The table lists this clonotype with a few counts. The chain carries TRBV12-3 or TRBV12-4 and TRBJ2-5, with TRBD1 matching 7 bases. The end of the DNA fits TRBJ2-7 better, so the J call may be wrong. The CDR3 has 15 amino acids. In nucleotides, the CDR3 is TGTGCCAGCAGTTGGGGACAGATAGAGCACTACGAGCAGTACTTC. Its protein is CASSWGQIEHYEQYF.

In this sample, this clonotype turned up a few times. The gene calls are TRBV29-1 and TRBJ2-5; possible D gene TRBD2, 6 bases. The ends were cut back, 6 bases at V and 5 bases at J, with 19 bases in the middle. The V gene's germline CDR1 is SQVTM and CDR2 ANQGSEA. The CDR3 covers 14 residues. CDR3 sequence reads: CSVHVSRGKETQYF. Here the CDR3 DNA reads TGCAGCGTCCACGTCAGCCGGGGGAAGGAGACCCAGTACTTC.

The chain employs TRBV20-1 and TRBJ2-5, with 9 bases that match TRBD1. The J call could be wrong; TRBJ2-7 is a better fit for the DNA end. Per the germline V gene, CDR1 is DFQATT and CDR2 is SNEGSKA (reference sequence). The CDR3 has 13 amino acids. CDR3 coding DNA: TGCAGTGCGCCCGGGACAGGGAACTACGAGCAGTACTTC. This sequence encodes CSAPGTGNYEQYF.

The rearrangement links TRBV12-3 or TRBV12-4 to TRBJ2-1; TRBD2 matches 9 bases. V shed 5 bases, J shed 1 base, and the junction held 3 bases outside the gene matches. CDR3 size: 15 residues. The CDR3 region is CASSRTSESYNEQFF. CDR3 bases: TGTGCCAGCAGTAGGACTAGCGAATCCTACAATGAGCAGTTCTTC.

The chain has TRBV6-6 and TRBJ2-5; D is undetermined. This CDR3 region has 16 residues. The germline V gene encodes CDR1 MNHNY and CDR2 SVGAGI (reference sequence). The germline V and J ends were trimmed by 4 bases and 2 bases, with 17 bases remaining between them. The chain's CDR3 is CASSSKSAAVQETQYF. Written as DNA, the CDR3 is TGTGCCAGCAGTTCGAAGAGTGCTGCCGTTCAAGAGACCCAGTACTTC.

This clonotype occurred many times. A junction end diverges from the germline sequence, so it may reflect a read error. The chain recombines TRBV5-1 with TRBJ2-1; D is perhaps TRBD2 (6 bases). The germline V gene encodes CDR1 SGHRS and CDR2 YFSETQ. The CDR3 covers 15 residues. This chain's CDR3 is CASSLVGGSYNEQFF. The CDR3 DNA reads as TGTGCCAGCAGCTTAGTGGGGGGCTCCTACAATGAGCAGTTCTTC. Full variable domain (remainder filled in from reference TRBV5-1 and TRBJ2-1): KAGVTQTPRYLIKTRGQQVTLSCSPISGHRSVSWYQQTPGQGLQFLFEYFSETQRNKGNFPGRFSGRQFSNSRSEMNVSTLELGDSALYLCASSLVGGSYNEQFFGPGTRLTVL.

The chain employs TRBV5-1 and TRBJ2-3; a possible D gene is TRBD1 (6 bases). The CDR3 is made up of 15 amino acids. Per germline, CDR1 SGHRS and CDR2 YFSETQ. The V and J ends lost 4 bases and 4 bases respectively, with 16 bases between them. The CDR3 DNA follows: TGCGCCAGCAGCCTGGGGACACGGAACGCAGATACGCAGTATTTT. Translating it yields CASSLGTRNADTQYF. The full variable domain, rest sourced from reference TRBV5-1 and TRBJ2-3, is KAGVTQTPRYLIKTRGQQVTLSCSPISGHRSVSWYQQTPGQGLQFLFEYFSETQRNKGNFPGRFSGRQFSNSRSEMNVSTLELGDSALYLCASSLGTRNADTQYFGPGTRLTVL.

V and J are TRBV7-9 and TRBJ2-5; TRBD1 agrees at 9 bases. This CDR3 spans 14 amino acids. CDR1 is SEHNR and CDR2 is FQNEAQ in the germline V gene (reference sequence). With V trimmed by 5 bases and J by 1 base, 2 bases remained unmatched. Here the CDR3 reads CASSQQGAQETQYF. CDR3 DNA sequence: TGTGCCAGCAGCCAACAGGGGGCCCAAGAGACCCAGTACTTC. Full variable domain (remainder filled in from reference TRBV7-9 and TRBJ2-5): DTGVSQNPRHKITKRGQNVTFRCDPISEHNRLYWYRQTLGQGPEFLTYFQNEAQLEKSRLLSDRFSAERPKGSFSTLEIQRTEQGDSAMYLCASSQQGAQETQYFGPGTRLLVL.

The CDR3 DNA reads as TGTGCCAGCAGCCCGTCGGAGAGGGCCTATGGCTACACCTTC. Translated: CASSPSERAYGYTF. This chain connects TRBV7-9 to TRBJ1-2; D not certain. Trimming cost V 5 bases and J 4 bases, with 14 bases left between them. Germline values: CDR1 SEHNR, CDR2 FQNEAQ (reference sequence). This CDR3 comprises 14 residues.

On this clonotype: One junction end does not reproduce the germline sequence, and a read error may be involved. V is TRBV2 and J is TRBJ1-5; D is possibly TRBD1 (6 bases). CDR3 length equals 14 residues. Germline CDR1 SNHLY, CDR2 FYNNEI. CDR3 DNA: TGTGCCAGCATGGGGCAGGGGATTAATCAGGCCCAGCATTTT. Residues: CASMGQGINQAQHF.

In its sample, this clonotype was seen a few times. The V and J genes are TRBV4-1 and TRBJ2-7; 7 bases are shared with TRBD1. The CDR3 spans 14 residues. V lost 1 base, J lost 4 bases, and 4 bases stayed unmatched. Germline lookup yields CDR1 MGHRA and CDR2 YSYEKL. The CDR3 sequence: CASSQGLQGYEQYF. The CDR3 DNA reads as TGCGCCAGCAGCCAAGGATTACAGGGGTACGAGCAGTACTTC.

The CDR3 loop reads CASSPPRGRYGYTF. CDR3 coding DNA: TGTGCCAGCAGTCCCCCCCGGGGGCGTTATGGCTACACCTTC. The gene calls are TRBV12-3 or TRBV12-4 and TRBJ1-2, with D perhaps TRBD1 (6 bases). With 5 bases removed from V and 5 bases from J, the gap between germline ends came to 15 bases. CDR3 length: 14 residues.

The CDR3 bases are TGCGCCAGCAGCCCGGGGGCATTCCAAGAGACCCAGTACTTC. Amino acids: CASSPGAFQETQYF. J is TRBJ2-5 and V is TRBV5-1; possibly TRBD1 or TRBD2 for D (6 bases each). The CDR3 runs to 14 residues. Germline loops: CDR1 SGHRS, CDR2 YFSETQ. V lost 4 bases, J lost 1 base, and 11 bases lay in between.

This sequence joins TRBV29-1 and TRBJ1-2; a weak D match, TRBD1 (5 bases). V lost 4 bases to trimming and J lost 0 bases, with 18 bases between them. This CDR3 has 16 residues. Germline lookup yields CDR1 SQVTM and CDR2 ANQGSEA. The CDR3 protein is CSVGRGQGASNYGYTF. As DNA, the CDR3 is TGCAGCGTTGGAAGAGGGCAGGGAGCCTCTAACTATGGCTACACCTTC.

V is TRBV28 and J is TRBJ1-2; TRBD1 matches 7 bases. Germline assignment: CDR1 MDHEN and CDR2 SYDVKM. V lost 6 bases and J lost 5; bases outside the gene matches: 15. The CDR3 runs to 16 residues. The CDR3 DNA follows: TGTGCCAGCAGACCCGGAGGGGCAGGGGGTGAATATGGCTACACCTTC. Its translation: CASRPGGAGGEYGYTF.

This clonotype has a handful of counts. The CDR3 DNA follows: TGTGCCAGCAGCTTCCCTAGCGGAGGGCCGCCAGATACGCAGTATTTT. Its translation: CASSFPSGGPPDTQYF. The genes are TRBV7-2 and TRBJ2-3; 7 bases are shared with TRBD2. CDR1 is SGHTA, CDR2 FQGNSA, per germline. This CDR3 region has 16 residues. After removal of 3 bases from V and 4 bases from J, the junction contained 10 bases not matched to a gene.